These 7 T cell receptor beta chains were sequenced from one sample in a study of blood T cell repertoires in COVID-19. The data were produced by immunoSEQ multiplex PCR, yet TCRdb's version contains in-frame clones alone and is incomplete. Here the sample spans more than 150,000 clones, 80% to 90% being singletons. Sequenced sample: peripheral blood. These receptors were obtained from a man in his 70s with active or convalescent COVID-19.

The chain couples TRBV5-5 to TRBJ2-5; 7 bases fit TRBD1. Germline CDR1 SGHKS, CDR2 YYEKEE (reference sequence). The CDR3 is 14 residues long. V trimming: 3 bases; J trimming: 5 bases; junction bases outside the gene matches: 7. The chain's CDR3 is CASSWGQPSETQYF. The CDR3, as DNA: TGTGCCAGCAGCTGGGGACAGCCTTCGGAGACCCAGTACTTC.

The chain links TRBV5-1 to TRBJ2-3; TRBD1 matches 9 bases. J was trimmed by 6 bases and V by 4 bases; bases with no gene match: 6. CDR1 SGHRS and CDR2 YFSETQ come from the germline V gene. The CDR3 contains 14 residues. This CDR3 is CASSGGTGFDTQYF. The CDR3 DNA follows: TGCGCCAGCAGCGGGGGGACAGGGTTTGATACGCAGTATTTT.

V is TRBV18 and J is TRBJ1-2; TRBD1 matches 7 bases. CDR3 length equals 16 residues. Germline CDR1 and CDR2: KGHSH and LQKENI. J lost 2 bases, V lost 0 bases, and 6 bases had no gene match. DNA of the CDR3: TGTGCCAGCTCACCACCGAACAGGGGCGTCAACTATGGCTACACCTTC. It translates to CASSPPNRGVNYGYTF.

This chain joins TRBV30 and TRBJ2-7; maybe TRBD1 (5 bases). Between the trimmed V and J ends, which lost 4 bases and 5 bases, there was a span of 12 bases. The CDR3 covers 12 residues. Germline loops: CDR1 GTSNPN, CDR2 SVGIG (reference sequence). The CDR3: CAWTQGRHEQYF. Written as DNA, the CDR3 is TGTGCCTGGACGCAGGGTAGACACGAGCAGTACTTC.

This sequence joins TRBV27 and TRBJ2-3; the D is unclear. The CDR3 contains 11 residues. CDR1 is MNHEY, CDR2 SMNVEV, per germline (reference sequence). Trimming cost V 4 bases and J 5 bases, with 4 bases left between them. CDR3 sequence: CASSSLDTQYF. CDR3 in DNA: TGTGCCAGCAGTTCTCTAGATACGCAGTATTTT.

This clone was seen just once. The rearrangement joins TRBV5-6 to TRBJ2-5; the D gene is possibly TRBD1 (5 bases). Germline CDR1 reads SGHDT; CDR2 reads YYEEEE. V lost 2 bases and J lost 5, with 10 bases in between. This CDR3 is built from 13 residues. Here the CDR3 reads CASSFVGVETQYF. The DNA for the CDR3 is TGTGCCAGCAGCTTCGTAGGGGTGGAGACCCAGTACTTC.

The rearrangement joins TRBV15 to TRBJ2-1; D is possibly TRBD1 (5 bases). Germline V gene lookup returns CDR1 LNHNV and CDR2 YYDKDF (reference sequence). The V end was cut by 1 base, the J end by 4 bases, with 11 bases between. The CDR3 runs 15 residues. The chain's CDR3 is CATSRGGAEYNEQFF. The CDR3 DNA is TGTGCCACCAGCAGAGGTGGGGCGGAATACAATGAGCAGTTCTTC. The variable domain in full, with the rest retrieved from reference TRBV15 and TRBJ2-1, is DAMVIQNPRYQVTQFGKPVTLSCSQTLNHNVMYWYQQKSSQAPKLLFHYYDKDFNNEADTPDNFQSRRPNTSFCFLDIRSPGLGDTAMYLCATSRGGAEYNEQFFGPGTRLTVL.